This T cell receptor beta chain was captured in a study of neurological immune-mediated disorders. For sorted libraries, the input was about a million CD4+ or CD8+ T cells. This clonotype showed up many times. In TCRdb, the 5' RACE reads were re-called with MiXCR into one record per CDR3 protein. The sample has 50,000 to 60,000 distinct CDR3 sequences, about 4% seen once. Sequencing input: CD4+ T cells from blood. This receptor was obtained from a woman aged 40-49 years with multiple sclerosis.

The CDR3 is CASSQSQGDNQPQHF. The CDR3 nucleotides read TGTGCCAGCAGCCAATCTCAGGGAGATAATCAGCCCCAGCATTTT. The V call is TRBV3-1, the J call TRBJ1-5; maybe TRBD1 (5 bases). Trimming shortened V by 2 bases and J by 4 bases, and 12 bases separated the two germline ends. In germline, CDR1 is LGHDT, CDR2 YNNKEL (reference sequence). The CDR3 length is 15 residues.